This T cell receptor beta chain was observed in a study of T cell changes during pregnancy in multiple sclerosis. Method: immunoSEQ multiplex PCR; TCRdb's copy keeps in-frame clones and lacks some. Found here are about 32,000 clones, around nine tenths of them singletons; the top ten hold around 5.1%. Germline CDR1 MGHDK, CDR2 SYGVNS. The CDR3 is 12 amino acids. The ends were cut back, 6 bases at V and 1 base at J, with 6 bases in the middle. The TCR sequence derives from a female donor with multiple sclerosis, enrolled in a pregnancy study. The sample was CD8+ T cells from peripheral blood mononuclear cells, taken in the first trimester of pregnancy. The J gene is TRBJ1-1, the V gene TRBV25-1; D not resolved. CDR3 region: CASRPGNTEAFF. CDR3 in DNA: TGTGCCAGCAGACCCGGGAACACTGAAGCTTTCTTT.